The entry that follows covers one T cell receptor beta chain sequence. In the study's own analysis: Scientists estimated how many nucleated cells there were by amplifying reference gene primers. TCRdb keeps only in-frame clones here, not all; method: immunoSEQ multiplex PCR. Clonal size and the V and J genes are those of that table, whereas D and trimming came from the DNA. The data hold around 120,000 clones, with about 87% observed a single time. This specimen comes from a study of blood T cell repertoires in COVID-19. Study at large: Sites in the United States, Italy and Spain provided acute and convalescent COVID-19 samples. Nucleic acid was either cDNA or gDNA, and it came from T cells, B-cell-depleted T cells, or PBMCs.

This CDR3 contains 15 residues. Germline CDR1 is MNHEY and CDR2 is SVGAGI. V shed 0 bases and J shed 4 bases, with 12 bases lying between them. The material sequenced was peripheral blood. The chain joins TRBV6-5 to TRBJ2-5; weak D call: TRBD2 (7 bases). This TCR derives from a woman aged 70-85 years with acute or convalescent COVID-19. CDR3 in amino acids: CASSYSGGRRETQYF. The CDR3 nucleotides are TGTGCCAGCAGTTACTCGGGGGGGCGAAGAGAGACCCAGTACTTC.